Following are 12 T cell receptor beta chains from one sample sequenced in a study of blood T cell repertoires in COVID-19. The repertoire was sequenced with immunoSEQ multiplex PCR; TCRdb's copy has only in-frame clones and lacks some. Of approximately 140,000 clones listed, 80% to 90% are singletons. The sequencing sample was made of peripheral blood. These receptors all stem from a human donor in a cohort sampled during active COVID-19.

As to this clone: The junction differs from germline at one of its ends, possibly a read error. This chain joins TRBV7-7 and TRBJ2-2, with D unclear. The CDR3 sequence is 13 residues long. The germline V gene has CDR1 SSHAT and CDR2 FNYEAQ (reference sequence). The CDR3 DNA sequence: TGTGCTAGCAGCTTGGGCAGAACCGGGGAGCTGTTTTTT. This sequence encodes CASSLGRTGELFF.

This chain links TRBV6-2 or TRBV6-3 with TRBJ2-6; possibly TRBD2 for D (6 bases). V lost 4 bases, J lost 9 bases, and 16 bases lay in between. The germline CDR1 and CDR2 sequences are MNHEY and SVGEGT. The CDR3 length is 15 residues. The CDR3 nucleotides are TGTGCCAGCAGTTCCTCGCTCGGGGGTGGCAACGTCCTGACTTTC. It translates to CASSSSLGGGNVLTF.

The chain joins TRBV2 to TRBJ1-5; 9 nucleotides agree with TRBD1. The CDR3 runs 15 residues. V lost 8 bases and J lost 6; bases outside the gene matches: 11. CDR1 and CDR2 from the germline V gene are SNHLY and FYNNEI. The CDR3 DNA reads TGTGCCAGCCGAACACCGGGACAGGGTTTTCAGCCCCAGCATTTT. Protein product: CASRTPGQGFQPQHF.

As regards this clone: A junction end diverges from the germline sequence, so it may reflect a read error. As DNA, the CDR3 is TGTGCCAGCAGTTTCATGGGACTAGCGGTAAAGGAGCAGCACTTC. Amino acid sequence: CASSFMGLAVKEQHF. V is TRBV27 and J is TRBJ2-7; 11 bases agree with TRBD2. Per the germline V gene, CDR1 is MNHEY and CDR2 is SMNVEV (reference sequence). The CDR3 spans 15 residues.

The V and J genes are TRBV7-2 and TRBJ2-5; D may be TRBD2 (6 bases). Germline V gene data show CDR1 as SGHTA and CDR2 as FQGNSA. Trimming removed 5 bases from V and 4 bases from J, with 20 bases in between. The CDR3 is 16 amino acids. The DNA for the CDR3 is TGTGCCAGCAGCCCCCGGTTTGGCGGGGTCGGAGAGACCCAGTACTTC. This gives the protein CASSPRFGGVGETQYF. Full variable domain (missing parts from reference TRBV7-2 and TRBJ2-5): GAGVSQSPSNKVTEKGKDVELRCDPISGHTALYWYRQSLGQGLEFLIYFQGNSAPDKSGLPSDRFSAERTGGSVSTLTIQRTQQEDSAVYLCASSPRFGGVGETQYFGPGTRLLVL.

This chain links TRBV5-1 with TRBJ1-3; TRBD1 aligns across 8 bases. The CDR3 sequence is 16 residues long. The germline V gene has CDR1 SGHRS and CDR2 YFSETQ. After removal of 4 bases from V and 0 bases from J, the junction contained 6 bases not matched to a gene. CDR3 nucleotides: TGCGCCAGCAGCCCAGAGGGACAGGTCTCTGGAAACACCATATATTTT. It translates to CASSPEGQVSGNTIYF.

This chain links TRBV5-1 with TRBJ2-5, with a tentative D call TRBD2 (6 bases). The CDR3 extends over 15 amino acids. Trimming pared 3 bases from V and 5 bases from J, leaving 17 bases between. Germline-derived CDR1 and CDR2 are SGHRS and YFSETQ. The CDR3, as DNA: TGCGCCAGCAGCTCGCTCGGGGGTCAGGCTGAGACCCAGTACTTC. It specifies CASSSLGGQAETQYF.

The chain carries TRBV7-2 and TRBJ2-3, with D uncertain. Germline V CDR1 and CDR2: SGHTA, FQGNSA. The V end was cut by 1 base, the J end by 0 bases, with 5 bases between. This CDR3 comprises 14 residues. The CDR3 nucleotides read TGTGCCAGCAGCTTAGTAGATAGCACAGATACGCAGTATTTT. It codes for CASSLVDSTDTQYF.

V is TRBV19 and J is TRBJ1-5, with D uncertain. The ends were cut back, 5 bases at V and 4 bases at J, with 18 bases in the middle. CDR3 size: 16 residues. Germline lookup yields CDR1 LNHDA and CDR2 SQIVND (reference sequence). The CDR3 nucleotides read TGTGCCAGTAGTGTGCTCTCCGGGAGTGGGAATCAGCCCCAGCATTTT. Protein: CASSVLSGSGNQPQHF.

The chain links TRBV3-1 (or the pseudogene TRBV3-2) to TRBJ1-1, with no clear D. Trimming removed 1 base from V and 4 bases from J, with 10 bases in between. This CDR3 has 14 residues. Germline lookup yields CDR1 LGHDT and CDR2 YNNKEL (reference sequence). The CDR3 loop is CASSQGSEGTEAFF. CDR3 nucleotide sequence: TGTGCCAGCAGCCAAGGAAGTGAGGGCACTGAAGCTTTCTTT.

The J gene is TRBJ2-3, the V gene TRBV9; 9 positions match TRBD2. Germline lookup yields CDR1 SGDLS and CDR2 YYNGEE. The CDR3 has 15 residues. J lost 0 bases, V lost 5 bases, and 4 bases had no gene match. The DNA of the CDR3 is TGTGCCAGCAGTCCTAGCGGGGTGAGCACAGATACGCAGTATTTT. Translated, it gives CASSPSGVSTDTQYF.

CDR3 sequence reads: CASSLGGNGANVLTF. Here the CDR3 DNA reads TGTGCCAGCAGCTTGGGAGGAAACGGGGCCAACGTCCTGACTTTC. The V and J genes are TRBV5-4 and TRBJ2-6; the D is unclear. The CDR3 extends over 15 amino acids. CDR1 and CDR2 from the germline V gene are SGHNT and YYREEE (reference sequence). Trimming shortened V by 0 bases and J by 4 bases, and 8 bases separated the two germline ends.